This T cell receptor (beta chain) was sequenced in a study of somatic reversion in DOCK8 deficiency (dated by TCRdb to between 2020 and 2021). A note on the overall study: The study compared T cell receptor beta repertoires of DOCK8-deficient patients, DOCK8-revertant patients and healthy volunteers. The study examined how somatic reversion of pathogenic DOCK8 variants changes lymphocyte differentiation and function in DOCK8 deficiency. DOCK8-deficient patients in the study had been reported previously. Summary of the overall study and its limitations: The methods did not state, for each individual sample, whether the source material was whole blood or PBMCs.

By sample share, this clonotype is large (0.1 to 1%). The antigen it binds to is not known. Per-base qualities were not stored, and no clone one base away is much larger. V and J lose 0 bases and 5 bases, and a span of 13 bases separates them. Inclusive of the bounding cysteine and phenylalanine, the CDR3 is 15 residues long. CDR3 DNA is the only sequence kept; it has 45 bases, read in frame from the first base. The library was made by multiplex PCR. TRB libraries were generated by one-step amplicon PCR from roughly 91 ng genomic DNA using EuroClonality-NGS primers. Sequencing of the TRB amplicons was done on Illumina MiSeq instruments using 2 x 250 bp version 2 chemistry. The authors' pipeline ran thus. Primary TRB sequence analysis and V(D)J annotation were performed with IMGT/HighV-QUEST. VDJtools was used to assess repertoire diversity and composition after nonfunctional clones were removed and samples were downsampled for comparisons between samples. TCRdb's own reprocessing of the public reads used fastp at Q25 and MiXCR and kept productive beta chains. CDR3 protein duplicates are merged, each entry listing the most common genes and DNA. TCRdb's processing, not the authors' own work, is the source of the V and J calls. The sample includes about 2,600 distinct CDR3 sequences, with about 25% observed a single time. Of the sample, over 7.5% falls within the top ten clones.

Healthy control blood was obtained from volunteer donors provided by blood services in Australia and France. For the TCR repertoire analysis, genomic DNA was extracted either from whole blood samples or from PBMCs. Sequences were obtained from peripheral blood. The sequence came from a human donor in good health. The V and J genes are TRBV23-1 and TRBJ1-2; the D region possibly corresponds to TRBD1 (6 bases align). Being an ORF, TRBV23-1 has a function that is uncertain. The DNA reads TGCGCCAGCAGTCAATCGTCCAGGGGAGATTATGGCTACACCTTC. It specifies CASSQSSRGDYGYTF.